The 22 T cell receptor beta chains reported below all come from one sample, sequenced in a study of CD8 T cell repertoires and HIV-1 epitope variants. Their antigen targets remain unknown. Generated by immunoSEQ multiplex PCR, the TCRdb table keeps only in-frame clones and is missing some. The sample carries approximately 5,400 clones, 65% to 70% recorded once. The sequencing input was cultured CD8+ T cells derived from PBMCs. Source of these receptors: a male donor with HIV.

This chain links TRBV28 with TRBJ2-4; D might be TRBD1 or TRBD2, each matching 5 bases. Germline-derived CDR1 and CDR2 are MDHEN and SYDVKM. The CDR3 extends over 15 amino acids. With 4 bases removed from V and 9 bases from J, the gap between germline ends came to 19 bases. CDR3 amino acids: CASSSGTPDVGIQYF. The CDR3 DNA reads TGTGCCAGCAGTTCCGGGACCCCTGATGTGGGCATTCAGTACTTC. Using reference TRBV28 and TRBJ2-4 for the parts outside the CDR3, the full variable domain is DVKVTQSSRYLVKRTGEKVFLECVQDMDHENMFWYRQDPGLGLRLIYFSYDVKMKEKGDIPEGYSVSREKKERFSLILESASTNQTSMYLCASSSGTPDVGIQYFGAGTRLSVL.

This clone was recorded a few times. The V gene is TRBV5-6, the J gene TRBJ2-7; D is perhaps TRBD1 (5 bases). The V gene lost 0 bases and the J gene lost 2 bases, with 9 bases spanning the gap. CDR3 length: 14 amino acids. In germline, CDR1 is SGHDT, CDR2 YYEEEE. The CDR3 is CASSLAGSPYEQYF. Here the CDR3 DNA reads TGTGCCAGCAGCTTGGCAGGGTCCCCCTACGAGCAGTACTTC. Complete variable domain (other parts from reference TRBV5-6 and TRBJ2-7): DAGVTQSPTHLIKTRGQQVTLRCSPKSGHDTVSWYQQALGQGPQFIFQYYEEEERQRGNFPDRFSGHQFPNYSSELNVNALLLGDSALYLCASSLAGSPYEQYFGPGTRLTVT.

A few counts support this clone. The chain links TRBV5-6 to TRBJ1-2; TRBD1 matches 7 bases. The V gene's germline CDR1 is SGHDT and CDR2 YYEEEE. Trimming took 4 bases from V and 5 from J; bases not matched to a gene: 5. This CDR3 is 13 amino acids long. CDR3 coding DNA: TGTGCCAGCAGCCCCACAGGGGAGTATGGCTACACCTTC. Its protein is CASSPTGEYGYTF.

This chain links TRBV28 with TRBJ1-1; weak D call: TRBD1 (6 bases). The V and J ends lost 5 bases and 5 bases respectively, with 15 bases between them. The germline gives CDR1 MDHEN, CDR2 SYDVKM. The CDR3 length is 14 residues. CDR3: CASSTRTAETEAFF. The CDR3 coding sequence is TGTGCCAGCAGTACCCGGACAGCAGAGACTGAAGCTTTCTTT.

This clone has a handful of counts. The chain couples TRBV28 to TRBJ2-7, with a possible D match to TRBD1 (8 bases). Germline V gene sequence: CDR1 MDHEN, CDR2 SYDVKM. V was shortened by 11 bases and J by 3 bases, with 17 bases between the two germline ends. The CDR3 has 13 residues. This chain's CDR3 is CAGGDRSRYEQYF. CDR3 in DNA: TGTGCCGGGGGGGACAGGAGTCGCTACGAGCAGTACTTC.

The V and J genes are TRBV4-2 and TRBJ1-6, with D uncertain. CDR3 length: 15 amino acids. Germline CDR1 and CDR2: LGHNA and YNFKEQ. Trimming stripped 5 bases from V and 9 bases from J, with 17 bases between. As DNA, the CDR3 is TGTGCCAGCAGCTTAGGACCGGCCACGGGTTCACCCCTCCACTTT. This sequence encodes CASSLGPATGSPLHF.

The chain employs TRBV11-1 and TRBJ1-2; D unresolved. The V and J ends lost 3 bases and 4 bases respectively, with 9 bases between them. In germline, CDR1 is SGHAT, CDR2 FQDESV (reference sequence). This CDR3 spans 13 amino acids. CDR3 sequence reads: CASSFQAFYGYTF. In DNA form, the CDR3 reads TGTGCCAGCAGCTTTCAGGCGTTCTATGGCTACACCTTC.

The chain is built from TRBV7-2 and TRBJ1-1; a possible D gene is TRBD1 (5 bases). V lost 5 bases and J 4 bases, leaving 14 bases between the germline ends. The CDR3 loop spans 14 amino acids. The V gene's germline CDR1 is SGHTA and CDR2 FQGNSA. CDR3 nucleotides: TGTGCCAGCAGCCCCGCGGGGGTTGGCACTGAAGCTTTCTTT. It translates to CASSPAGVGTEAFF.

A few counts support this clone. V is TRBV23-1 and J is TRBJ2-2; D gene uncertain. TRBV23-1 is an open reading frame whose function is uncertain. The CDR3 has 15 amino acids. Trimming took off 0 bases at V and 3 bases at J, with 8 bases between the two ends. CDR3 coding DNA: TGCGCCAGCAGTCAATCGACCCTCTACACCGGGGAGCTGTTTTTT. It codes for CASSQSTLYTGELFF.

V and J are TRBV11-1 and TRBJ2-1; no clear D gene. Looked up from germline, CDR1 is SGHAT and CDR2 is FQDESV (reference sequence). V was trimmed by 7 bases and J by 5 bases, leaving 9 bases between them. CDR3 length: 12 residues. The CDR3 sequence: CASKEIDNEQFF. CDR3 in DNA: TGTGCCAGCAAAGAAATTGACAATGAGCAGTTCTTC.

The rearrangement uses TRBV2 and TRBJ2-5; 13 bases are a match to TRBD2. Trimming took 3 bases from V and 5 from J; bases not matched to a gene: 3. Germline loops: CDR1 SNHLY, CDR2 FYNNEI. The CDR3 runs 15 residues. Here the CDR3 reads CASSDTSGGAETQYF. The CDR3, as DNA: TGTGCCAGCAGTGACACTAGCGGGGGGGCCGAGACCCAGTACTTC. The variable domain in full, completed from reference TRBV2 and TRBJ2-5, reads EPEVTQTPSHQVTQMGQEVILRCVPISNHLYFYWYRQILGQKVEFLVSFYNNEISEKSEIFDDQFSVERPDGSNFTLKIRSTKLEDSAMYFCASSDTSGGAETQYFGPGTRLLVL.

The chain recombines TRBV5-4 with TRBJ2-7, with TRBD2 identical over 12 bases. The CDR3 contains 16 residues. The ends lost 1 base at V and 5 bases at J; junction bases unmatched: 7. Germline CDR1 reads SGHNT; CDR2 reads YYREEE (reference sequence). The CDR3 DNA sequence: TGTGCCAGCAGCTTGTCCTCGACTAGCGGGAGTGACGAGCAGTACTTC. The encoded protein is CASSLSSTSGSDEQYF.

This chain links TRBV13 with TRBJ1-2; a weak D match, TRBD1 (5 bases). The CDR3 has 15 amino acids. The V and J ends lost 11 bases and 12 bases respectively, with 31 bases between them. Per germline, CDR1 PRHDT and CDR2 FYEKMQ (reference sequence). The DNA of the CDR3 is TGTGCCGCCGGGTCCTTCGGGCAGGGAGATTCTATAAACACCTTC. It translates to CAAGSFGQGDSINTF. The full variable domain, its missing parts supplied by reference TRBV13 and TRBJ1-2, is AAGVIQSPRHLIKEKRETATLKCYPIPRHDTVYWYQQGPGQDPQFLISFYEKMQSDKGSIPDRFSAQQFSDYHSELNMSSLELGDSALYFCAAGSFGQGDSINTFGSGTRLTVV.

The V and J genes are TRBV9 and TRBJ2-1; unclear D gene. V was clipped by 0 bases and J by 7 bases, with 8 bases between them. CDR3 length: 13 amino acids. In germline, CDR1 is SGDLS, CDR2 YYNGEE. The chain's CDR3 is CASSVESRNEQFF. CDR3 coding DNA: TGTGCCAGCAGCGTAGAGAGTCGGAATGAGCAGTTCTTC.

This clone was counted between two and nine times. This chain connects TRBV9 to TRBJ1-1; D remains ambiguous. The CDR3 is 15 residues long. With 7 bases removed from V and 5 bases from J, the gap between germline ends came to 21 bases. Per germline, CDR1 SGDLS and CDR2 YYNGEE. The CDR3 bases are TGTGCCAGCGGCCTTTTTGATGGTACCGGTACTGAAGCTTTCTTT. It codes for CASGLFDGTGTEAFF. Variable domain in full (rest from reference TRBV9 and TRBJ1-1): DSGVTQTPKHLITATGQRVTLRCSPRSGDLSVYWYQQSLDQGLQFLIQYYNGEERAKGNILERFSAQQFPDLHSELNLSSLELGDSALYFCASGLFDGTGTEAFFGQGTRLTVV.

The V call is TRBV7-3, the J call TRBJ2-6, with 8 bases that match TRBD2. The CDR3 spans 19 residues. J was trimmed by 2 bases and V by 1 base; bases with no gene match: 10. The germline gives CDR1 SGHTA, CDR2 FQGTGA. The CDR3 spells CASSLRWPGGITGANVLTF. The CDR3 DNA reads as TGTGCCAGCAGCTTAAGGTGGCCGGGAGGGATCACTGGGGCCAACGTCCTGACTTTC.

The chain employs TRBV19 and TRBJ2-5; D is tentatively TRBD1 or TRBD2 (5 bases each). CDR1 and CDR2 from the germline V gene are LNHDA and SQIVND (reference sequence). The V end lost 1 base, the J end lost 4 bases, and 10 bases lay between the germline ends. The CDR3 covers 14 residues. The CDR3 DNA reads as TGTGCCAGTAGTATAGGTGGGGGTAGAGAGACCCAGTACTTC. Translating it yields CASSIGGGRETQYF.

The genes are TRBV5-4 and TRBJ1-2; 7 bases are a match to TRBD1. Trimming took 0 bases from V and 5 from J; bases not matched to a gene: 4. CDR3 length equals 14 residues. CDR1 is SGHNT, CDR2 YYREEE, per germline (reference sequence). The CDR3 sequence is CASSLETGLYGYTF. Written as DNA, the CDR3 is TGTGCCAGCAGCTTGGAGACAGGGTTGTATGGCTACACCTTC.

The CDR3 coding sequence is TGTGCCAGCAGTGTAACCGGGACAACCCAGACCTCCTACGAGCAGTACTTC. It is translated as CASSVTGTTQTSYEQYF. The J gene is TRBJ2-5, the V gene TRBV6-1; possibly TRBD1 for D (6 bases). The J call is doubtful: the DNA matches TRBJ2-7 better. Germline values: CDR1 MNHNS, CDR2 SASEGT. The CDR3 loop spans 17 amino acids.

The chain carries TRBV4-1 and TRBJ2-1; the D call may be TRBD1 or TRBD2 (5 bases each). Looked up from germline, CDR1 is MGHRA and CDR2 is YSYEKL. CDR3 length: 15 residues. Trimming cost V 7 bases and J 1 base, with 14 bases left between them. CDR3 nucleotide sequence: TGCGCCAGCACGGATGATGGGGGTTCCTACAATGAGCAGTTCTTC. Translating it yields CASTDDGGSYNEQFF.

V usage is TRBV9 and J usage is TRBJ2-7; 7 bases line up with TRBD1. Trimming cost V 0 bases and J 4 bases; bases outside gene matches: 7. This CDR3 is 15 amino acids long. Germline loops: CDR1 SGDLS, CDR2 YYNGEE. The CDR3 bases are TGTGCCAGCAGCGTAGGAAGGGACAGACCTTACGAGCAGTACTTC. Translating gives CASSVGRDRPYEQYF.

The V and J genes are TRBV25-1 and TRBJ2-7; 8 bases line up with TRBD2. The ends lost 2 bases at V and 0 bases at J; junction bases unmatched: 6. The CDR3 contains 16 residues. CDR1 is MGHDK, CDR2 SYGVNS, per germline. The CDR3 nucleotides read TGTGCCAGCAGTGAAAGCGAGCGGGAGATCTCCTACGAGCAGTACTTC. Its protein is CASSESEREISYEQYF.